Below are 5 T cell receptor beta chains sequenced from a single sample in a study of cytomegalovirus exposure and HLA in healthy donors. The primer mix had 60 Vbeta and 13 Jbeta primers. This table comes from immunoSEQ multiplex PCR, and its TCRdb copy is limited to in-frame clones, with some not included. Of some 170,000 clones listed, 70% to 80% are singletons. The sample was PBMCs. These receptors all come from a woman aged 40 to 49 in good health and CMV-seronegative.

V is TRBV13 and J is TRBJ2-3, with D perhaps matching TRBD2 (6 bases). The CDR3 totals 16 residues. Per the germline V gene, CDR1 is PRHDT and CDR2 is FYEKMQ (reference sequence). Trimming left V 0 bases short and J 4 bases short, with 14 bases between. CDR3 region: CASSLGGGPSADTQYF. For the CDR3, the DNA is TGTGCCAGCAGCTTAGGCGGAGGGCCTTCCGCAGATACGCAGTATTTT.

The chain is built from TRBV7-9 and TRBJ1-6; 10 nucleotides agree with TRBD1. Trimming took 4 bases from V and 9 from J; bases not matched to a gene: 3. CDR3 length equals 14 residues. Germline-derived CDR1 and CDR2 are SEHNR and FQNEAQ (reference sequence). In DNA form, the CDR3 reads TGTGCCAGCAGCTCGACAGGGGGCTTTTCACCCCTCCACTTT. Residues: CASSSTGGFSPLHF. Full variable domain (remainder filled in from reference TRBV7-9 and TRBJ1-6): DTGVSQNPRHKITKRGQNVTFRCDPISEHNRLYWYRQTLGQGPEFLTYFQNEAQLEKSRLLSDRFSAERPKGSFSTLEIQRTEQGDSAMYLCASSSTGGFSPLHFGNGTRLTVT.

This chain links TRBV28 with TRBJ2-7; 10 nucleotides line up with TRBD1. Germline V gene lookup returns CDR1 MDHEN and CDR2 SYDVKM. The CDR3 totals 14 residues. The J segment lost 3 bases and the V segment lost 3 bases, leaving 2 bases of the junction unmatched. The CDR3 DNA reads TGTGCCAGCAGTTTCGACAGGGGGCTCTACGAGCAGTACTTC. Protein sequence: CASSFDRGLYEQYF.

This chain uses TRBV11-1 with TRBJ2-3; the match to TRBD2 covers 7 bases. In germline, CDR1 is SGHAT, CDR2 FQDESV (reference sequence). V shed 4 bases, J shed 2 bases, and the junction held 6 bases outside the gene matches. The CDR3 runs 15 residues. CDR3 amino acids: CASSSRTRSTDTQYF. In nucleotides, the CDR3 is TGTGCCAGCAGCTCCCGGACTAGATCCACAGATACGCAGTATTTT.

J is TRBJ2-5 and V is TRBV5-1; 9 positions match TRBD1. The CDR3 totals 15 residues. Germline V gives CDR1 SGHRS, CDR2 YFSETQ. Trimming took 7 bases from V and 4 from J; bases not matched to a gene: 11. For the CDR3, the DNA is TGCGCCAGCCGACCGGGACAGGGTCAATTAGAGACCCAGTACTTC. This sequence encodes CASRPGQGQLETQYF.